The 20 T cell receptor beta chains below come from one sample, sequenced in a study of human T cells and chemical hapten exposure. MiXCR, run by TCRdb on the RACE reads, gives a single entry per CDR3 protein. The repertoire holds around 250,000 distinct CDR3 sequences, approximately 8.6% seen once, with 2.3% in the top ten. This sample's time point: pre-sensitization, week 0. Treatment specified: therapeutic diphenylcyclopropenone sensitization with weekly scalp DPC. The material was whole blood, obtained in connection with sensitization to the hapten diphenylcyclopropenone (DPC). The receptor source for this set is a woman aged 35 to 49 with alopecia areata. Some clones in this sample may be carry-over from other donors' samples.

V usage is TRBV18 and J usage is TRBJ2-3; D call uncertain. CDR3 length: 18 residues. Germline-derived CDR1 and CDR2 are KGHSH and LQKENI. V was trimmed by 2 bases and J by 6 bases, leaving 24 bases between them. Written as DNA, the CDR3 is TGTGCCAGCTCACCAAGTTCCGAGACTGGCTTCGAAGTCGATACGCAGTATTTT. As protein: CASSPSSETGFEVDTQYF.

The genes are TRBV6-6 and TRBJ2-3, with 12 positions matching TRBD2. Germline loops: CDR1 MNHNY, CDR2 SVGAGI (reference sequence). V trimming: 2 bases; J trimming: 5 bases; junction bases outside the gene matches: 8. The CDR3 has 17 amino acids. CDR3 in amino acids: CASSYGGSTSGRDTQYF. The CDR3, as DNA: TGTGCCAGCAGTTACGGGGGCTCGACTAGCGGGAGAGATACGCAGTATTTT.

This chain links TRBV19 with TRBJ2-4; 8 bases map to TRBD1. J was trimmed by 6 bases and V by 7 bases; bases with no gene match: 8. Germline loops: CDR1 LNHDA, CDR2 SQIVND (reference sequence). CDR3 length equals 14 residues. CDR3 region: CASTSGQELNIQYF. CDR3 bases: TGTGCCAGTACCTCGGGACAGGAGTTAAACATTCAGTACTTC.

The chain carries TRBV27 and TRBJ2-2; 8 bases map to TRBD1. CDR1 and CDR2 (germline): MNHEY, SMNVEV (reference sequence). There are 16 residues in the CDR3. The trim removed 6 bases at V and 4 bases at J, leaving 10 bases unmatched. The DNA of the CDR3 is TGTGCCAGCAGCCACAACAGGGGGTACGGCACCGGGGAGCTGTTTTTT. This encodes CASSHNRGYGTGELFF.

This clonotype was seen more than once but under ten times. This sequence joins TRBV14 and TRBJ2-5; 7 bases map to TRBD1. The V gene end was trimmed by 4 bases and the J gene end by 1 base; junction bases not matched to a gene: 6. Germline lookup yields CDR1 SGHDN and CDR2 FVKESK. The CDR3 runs 15 residues. CDR3 loop: CASSPAAGGQETQYF. The CDR3 coding sequence is TGTGCCAGCAGCCCCGCCGCAGGGGGCCAAGAGACCCAGTACTTC.

This clonotype was recorded a few times. This chain uses TRBV7-8 with TRBJ1-2; 10 bases are shared with TRBD1. With V trimmed by 5 bases and J by 5 bases, 5 bases remained unmatched. CDR1 and CDR2 from the germline V gene are SGHVS and FQNEAQ. This CDR3 region has 14 residues. The CDR3 DNA is TGTGCCAGCAGCGGGGGACAGGGGAGTTATGGCTACACCTTC. It specifies CASSGGQGSYGYTF.

This clonotype was seen repeatedly, ten times or more. The V gene is TRBV7-2, the J gene TRBJ1-2; 9 positions agree with TRBD1. The CDR3 covers 15 residues. V lost 2 bases, J lost 4 bases, and 5 bases stayed unmatched. Germline CDR1 reads SGHTA; CDR2 reads FQGNSA. CDR3 DNA: TGTGCCAGCAGCTTAACAGGGGGCGCAGGCTATGGCTACACCTTC. Translating gives CASSLTGGAGYGYTF.

The CDR3 bases are TGTGCCGCGGGGGCGGGAGGGCCCTACGAGCAGTACTTC. Translated, it gives CAAGAGGPYEQYF. This chain links TRBV6-2 or TRBV6-3 with TRBJ2-7; the match to TRBD2 covers 9 bases. V shed 11 bases and J 2 bases; nucleotides not matched to a gene: 7. The CDR3 has 13 amino acids. Germline V gene sequence: CDR1 MNHEY, CDR2 SVGEGT.

V usage is TRBV12-3 or TRBV12-4 and J usage is TRBJ2-6; 10 nucleotides agree with TRBD1. V shed 5 bases, J shed 2 bases, and the junction held 3 bases outside the gene matches. This CDR3 contains 16 residues. This chain's CDR3 is CASSPGTGAGANVLTF. The CDR3 bases are TGTGCCAGCAGTCCCGGGACAGGGGCTGGGGCCAACGTCCTGACTTTC.

The chain links TRBV7-9 to TRBJ1-6; D gene unclear. This CDR3 region has 14 residues. Germline V gene lookup returns CDR1 SEHNR and CDR2 FQNEAQ (reference sequence). The V end was cut by 0 bases, the J end by 9 bases, with 9 bases between. The CDR3: CASSLALTSSPLHF. The CDR3 DNA sequence: TGTGCCAGCAGCTTAGCGCTAACGAGTTCACCCCTCCACTTT.

In this sample, this clonotype turned up a few times. The chain couples TRBV20-1 to TRBJ2-7; 7 bases fit TRBD2. Germline CDR1 and CDR2: DFQATT and SNEGSKA (reference sequence). The CDR3 is 12 residues long. With V trimmed by 1 base and J by 3 bases, 0 bases remained unmatched. The CDR3 reads CSARGTSYEQYF. The CDR3 DNA reads TGCAGTGCTAGAGGGACTAGCTACGAGCAGTACTTC.

V is TRBV28 and J is TRBJ2-3; a weak D match, TRBD1 (6 bases). The CDR3 length is 13 residues. Germline V gene sequence: CDR1 MDHEN, CDR2 SYDVKM. The V gene lost 4 bases and the J gene lost 8 bases, with 13 bases spanning the gap. The CDR3 region has the DNA TGTGCCAGCAGTTCCCCCCAGGGGTCTACGCAGTATTTT. This translates into CASSSPQGSTQYF.

The sample holds a few counts of this clonotype. This sequence joins TRBV12-3 or TRBV12-4 and TRBJ2-1; TRBD2 is a possible D gene (5 bases). Trimming took 6 bases from V and 1 from J, leaving 10 bases between them. The CDR3 is 14 amino acids. CDR3 in DNA: TGTGCCAGCAGGCTACTAGTTTCCTACAATGAGCAGTTCTTC. It is translated as CASRLLVSYNEQFF.

This clonotype showed up just a few times. The V call is TRBV12-3 or TRBV12-4, the J call TRBJ2-3; D is ambiguous. CDR3 size: 13 residues. The germline V and J ends were trimmed by 6 bases and 4 bases, with 11 bases remaining between them. The CDR3 DNA is TGTGCCAGCAGCCAGAGTGAGTCAGATACGCAGTATTTT. This gives the protein CASSQSESDTQYF.

This clonotype was counted ten times or more. This chain uses TRBV11-1 with TRBJ2-2; D remains unclear. This CDR3 spans 15 amino acids. V lost 5 bases, J lost 1 base, and 11 bases lay in between. The germline V gene encodes CDR1 SGHAT and CDR2 FQDESV (reference sequence). This CDR3 is CASSPNLLNTGELFF. Here the CDR3 DNA reads TGTGCCAGCAGCCCCAATCTGCTGAACACCGGGGAGCTGTTTTTT.

This clonotype was found a few times. The genes are TRBV20-1 and TRBJ2-6; D is ambiguous. Germline CDR1 and CDR2: DFQATT and SNEGSKA (reference sequence). CDR3 length: 16 amino acids. The germline V and J ends were trimmed by 0 bases and 0 bases, with 9 bases remaining between them. The CDR3 DNA sequence: TGCAGTGCTAGAGATCAAACTCTCTCTGGGGCCAACGTCCTGACTTTC. Residues: CSARDQTLSGANVLTF.

A few counts support this clonotype. The rearrangement joins TRBV7-2 to TRBJ1-4, with a possible D match to TRBD1 (5 bases). Deletions cut 6 bases from V and 2 bases from J, with 10 bases between. This CDR3 has 14 residues. Germline values: CDR1 SGHTA, CDR2 FQGNSA. CDR3 amino acids: CASSLTVTNEKLFF. CDR3 coding DNA: TGTGCCAGCAGTTTGACAGTTACTAATGAAAAACTGTTTTTT. Filled out from reference TRBV7-2 and TRBJ1-4, the complete variable domain reads GAGVSQSPSNKVTEKGKDVELRCDPISGHTALYWYRQSLGQGLEFLIYFQGNSAPDKSGLPSDRFSAERTGGSVSTLTIQRTQQEDSAVYLCASSLTVTNEKLFFGSGTQLSVL.

This clonotype was observed at least ten times. The chain joins TRBV7-2 to TRBJ1-5, with D hard to call. The CDR3 sequence is 16 residues long. Trimming stripped 2 bases from V and 2 bases from J, with 13 bases between. The germline gives CDR1 SGHTA, CDR2 FQGNSA. CDR3 protein: CASSLQGRLGNQPQHF. CDR3 nucleotides: TGTGCCAGCAGCTTACAAGGCAGGCTCGGCAATCAGCCCCAGCATTTT.

The rearrangement links TRBV20-1 to TRBJ1-2; D remains unclear. The germline gives CDR1 DFQATT, CDR2 SNEGSKA (reference sequence). Trimming took 5 bases from V and 4 from J, leaving 11 bases between them. The CDR3 extends over 12 amino acids. CDR3 DNA sequence: TGCAGTGCTCAAGAGAGGAGCTATGGCTACACCTTC. Protein sequence: CSAQERSYGYTF.

This clonotype was detected a few times. The V call is TRBV7-9, the J call TRBJ2-7, with a possible D match to TRBD2 (5 bases). Per the germline V gene, CDR1 is SEHNR and CDR2 is FQNEAQ (reference sequence). There are 14 residues in the CDR3. V was shortened by 2 bases and J by 5 bases, with 13 bases between the two germline ends. CDR3: CASSLSPVRDEQYF. Written as DNA, the CDR3 is TGTGCCAGCAGCTTATCTCCGGTGAGGGACGAGCAGTACTTC.